What follows are 8 T cell receptor beta chains derived from one specimen sequenced in a study of cytomegalovirus exposure and HLA in healthy donors. PCR amplification relied on 60 Vbeta primers (plus 13 Jbeta primers). TCRdb's copy holds only in-frame clones and misses some; the assay was immunoSEQ multiplex PCR. The table lists about 190,000 clones, about 84% of them singletons, with roughly 14% in the top ten. Material for sequencing was PBMCs. The receptors come from a woman in her twenties or thirties in good health and CMV-seropositive.

The J gene is TRBJ1-5, the V gene TRBV5-4, with 9 positions matching TRBD1. This CDR3 spans 19 amino acids. The J segment lost 2 bases and the V segment lost 3 bases, leaving 15 bases of the junction unmatched. Germline CDR1 reads SGHNT; CDR2 reads YYREEE (reference sequence). In DNA, the CDR3 is TGTGCCAGCAGCTCCGACCGGGACAGGGTGTACATAGGCAATCAGCCCCAGCATTTT. Translation: CASSSDRDRVYIGNQPQHF.

V gene TRBV6-5 combines with J gene TRBJ1-1, with no clear D. The CDR3 is made up of 13 amino acids. The germline gives CDR1 MNHEY, CDR2 SVGAGI. Trimming removed 4 bases from V and 1 base from J, with 7 bases in between. CDR3 sequence: CASSSQSNTEAFF. CDR3 in DNA: TGTGCCAGCAGTTCGCAGTCGAACACTGAAGCTTTCTTT.

The V gene is TRBV27, the J gene TRBJ2-3, with 7 bases matching TRBD1. Germline lookup yields CDR1 MNHEY and CDR2 SMNVEV (reference sequence). This CDR3 contains 13 residues. V shed 5 bases, J shed 5 bases, and the junction held 4 bases outside the gene matches. In nucleotides, the CDR3 is TGTGCCAGCAGTAAGGGGGCAGGAGATACGCAGTATTTT. Its protein product is CASSKGAGDTQYF.

This rearrangement joins TRBV9 to TRBJ1-4; 10 nucleotides agree with TRBD1. Germline values: CDR1 SGDLS, CDR2 YYNGEE. V lost 4 bases and J lost 6; bases outside the gene matches: 6. CDR3 length: 15 amino acids. CDR3 amino acids: CASSPAGTGDEKLFF. The CDR3 nucleotides are TGTGCCAGCAGCCCGGCCGGGACAGGGGATGAAAAACTGTTTTTT. The full variable domain, rest sourced from reference TRBV9 and TRBJ1-4, is DSGVTQTPKHLITATGQRVTLRCSPRSGDLSVYWYQQSLDQGLQFLIQYYNGEERAKGNILERFSAQQFPDLHSELNLSSLELGDSALYFCASSPAGTGDEKLFFGSGTQLSVL.

The genes are TRBV6-1 and TRBJ1-1; D might be TRBD1 (6 bases). V gave up 6 bases and J gave up 4 bases, with 15 bases separating them. The germline gives CDR1 MNHNS, CDR2 SASEGT. This CDR3 has 14 amino acids. The CDR3 sequence: CASRPPDSTTEAFF. In DNA form, the CDR3 reads TGTGCCAGCAGACCCCCGGACAGTACCACTGAAGCTTTCTTT.

This clone was picked up one time. The V gene is TRBV19, the J gene TRBJ2-7; 7 bases line up with TRBD1. V gave up 4 bases and J gave up 5 bases; unmatched junction bases: 5. There are 13 residues in the CDR3. Germline CDR1 is LNHDA and CDR2 is SQIVND (reference sequence). The CDR3 coding sequence is TGTGCCAGTAGTAACGGACAGGTCCACGAGCAGTACTTC. Translating gives CASSNGQVHEQYF.

The chain links TRBV27 to TRBJ2-3; 9 bases agree with TRBD2. V shed 2 bases, J shed 6 bases, and the junction held 12 bases outside the gene matches. The CDR3 has 17 amino acids. Germline CDR1 is MNHEY and CDR2 is SMNVEV (reference sequence). The CDR3 DNA follows: TGTGCCAGCAGTTTAGCATCCGCGGGAGGGCCAGGGGATACGCAGTATTTT. The encoded protein is CASSLASAGGPGDTQYF.

V is TRBV6-5 and J is TRBJ1-3, with D unclear. V lost 4 bases, J lost 5 bases, and 12 bases lay in between. The V gene's germline CDR1 is MNHEY and CDR2 SVGAGI. CDR3 length: 14 residues. The CDR3 region is CASSLSQVRNTIYF. The DNA for the CDR3 is TGTGCCAGCAGTTTATCCCAGGTCCGAAACACCATATATTTT.